A selection of T cell receptor beta chains follows, all from one sample in a study of regulatory T cells in long-lasting Graves disease. TCRdb analysed the multiplex PCR reads with MiXCR anew, one entry per CDR3 protein. The data show roughly 400,000 distinct CDR3 sequences, with over 14% seen just once and approximately 8% held by the top ten. These data are also associated with another study on T cells in Graves' hyperthyroidism and ophthalmopathy.

Sequenced here: peripheral blood mononuclear cells (PBMCs), sampled at new diagnosis, from a patient treated with antithyroid drugs. These receptors were collected from a woman aged 40 to 50 with Graves disease. CDR3s include the opening cysteine and the closing phenylalanine or tryptophan. The D gene is left open where the match is weak. The size field is filled for only some rows; it gives once, few, many or a size class.

D	V	size	J	DNA	CDR3
NA	TRBV28	many	TRBJ1-3	TGTGCCAGCAGATACCCGGGGAGAAACACCATATATTTT	CASRYPGRNTIYF
NA	TRBV2	many	TRBJ1-5	TGTGCCAGCTCTCGGGGCGATCAGCCCCAGCATTTT	CASSRGDQPQHF
NA	TRBV10-3	NA	TRBJ2-5	TGTGCCATCAGACCCGGGACGGACAATCAAGAGACCCAGTACTTC	CAIRPGTDNQETQYF
NA	TRBV13	NA	TRBJ1-1	TGTGCCAGCAGGCGGGCTGTTTCGTTCACTGAAGCTTTCTTT	CASRRAVSFTEAFF
TRBD2	TRBV13	many	TRBJ2-1	TGTGCCAGCAGCTTAAAACTAGCGGGAGCTCGGTCCTACAATGAGCAGTTCTTC	CASSLKLAGARSYNEQFF
TRBD2	TRBV20-1	few	TRBJ2-5	TGCAGTGGGACTAGCGGGAGGCAAAAAGAGACCCAGTACTTC	CSGTSGRQKETQYF
TRBD1	TRBV5-5	many	TRBJ2-3	TGTGCCAGCAGCTTGGGGGCAGGGGGCGCGACAGATACGCAGTATTTT	CASSLGAGGATDTQYF
TRBD1	TRBV27	NA	TRBJ1-4	TGTGCCAGCAGTCGCCTTCAGGGGGCCGGGACATCGACTAATGGAAAACTGTTTTTT	CASSRLQGAGTSTNGKLFF
TRBD2	TRBV4-1	NA	TRBJ2-3	TGCGCCAGCAGCCAATTAAGCGGGAGGGCCATCGCAGATACGCAGTATTTT	CASSQLSGRAIADTQYF
NA	TRBV27	few	TRBJ1-2	TGTGCCAGCAGTGAATGGGCAGGAAATAACTATGGCTACACCTTC	CASSEWAGNNYGYTF
NA	TRBV12-3/TRBV12-4	NA	TRBJ2-1	TGTGCCAGCAGTTTAGCACCGGGGCGGCAGTTCTTC	CASSLAPGRQFF
NA	TRBV18	many	TRBJ2-2	TGTGCCAGCTCACCACGGACGGAGAACACCGGGGAGCTGTTTTTT	CASSPRTENTGELFF
NA	TRBV7-6	many	TRBJ2-5	TGTGCCAGCAGCTTAGACGCCGGGGGGCCTGGGGAAGAGACCCAGTACTTC	CASSLDAGGPGEETQYF
TRBD2	TRBV7-6	few	TRBJ2-5	TGTGCCAGCAGCTTCCGACTAGCGGGGTGGGAAGAGACCCAGTACTTC	CASSFRLAGWEETQYF
TRBD2	TRBV5-1	NA	TRBJ2-1	TGCGCCAGCAGCCCCCAAGGCGGGAGTGTCAATGAGCAGTTCTTC	CASSPQGGSVNEQFF
TRBD1	TRBV12-3/TRBV12-4	few	TRBJ1-5	TGTGCCAGCAGGGAGGGGACAGACTATCAGCCCCAGCATTTT	CASREGTDYQPQHF
TRBD1	TRBV13	NA	TRBJ2-7	TGTGCCAGCAGCTTGGGTGGACAGGGGGTCCTCTACGAGCAGTACTTC	CASSLGGQGVLYEQYF
NA	TRBV12-5	many	TRBJ2-1	TGTGCTAGTGGTTTGCGGAGGGCCGGTGAGCAGTTCTTC	CASGLRRAGEQFF
TRBD2	TRBV9	few	TRBJ2-1	TGTGCCAGCAGCGTAGGGGCGGGAGGGCCCGTTGAGGGGGAGCAGTTCTTC	CASSVGAGGPVEGEQFF
TRBD2	TRBV3-1	many	TRBJ2-7	TGTGCCAGCAGCCACGGGACTAGCGGGCACGACGAGCAGTACTTC	CASSHGTSGHDEQYF
NA	TRBV29-1	NA	TRBJ1-4	TGCAGCGTTCTAAGCCAGGGGTTGGGAAAACTGTTTTTT	CSVLSQGLGKLFF
NA	TRBV6-2/TRBV6-3	few	TRBJ1-5	TGTGCCAGCAGGCAGGGTGTATGGCAGCCCCAGCATTTT	CASRQGVWQPQHF
NA	TRBV6-2/TRBV6-3	many	TRBJ2-1	TGTGCCAGCAAGTGGCTAGCAGATTACAATGAGCAGTTCTTC	CASKWLADYNEQFF
NA	TRBV4-2	NA	TRBJ2-3	TGTGCCAGCAGCCAATCGGGGTTGGATACGGAGTATTTT	CASSQSGLDTEYF
NA	TRBV10-3	many	TRBJ2-3	TGTGCCATCAGGGGAGCGAGTAGCACAGATACGCAGTATTTT	CAIRGASSTDTQYF
TRBD2	TRBV30	many	TRBJ2-5	TGTGCCTGGAATAGCGGGGGCCGGGCCCAGTACTTC	CAWNSGGRAQYF
NA	TRBV11-3	NA	TRBJ2-1	TGTGCCAGTCATCCCCGGAGTGGGGCCAATGAGCAGTTCTTC	CASHPRSGANEQFF
TRBD2	TRBV20-1	many	TRBJ2-1	TGCAGTGCTAGAGGCCTAGCGGCCTCCTACAATGAGCAGTTCTTC	CSARGLAASYNEQFF
NA	TRBV19	many	TRBJ1-2	TGTGCCAGTATCTCCTCGGGGCAGCCGGCACAGGACTACACCTTC	CASISSGQPAQDYTF
TRBD2	TRBV28	many	TRBJ2-3	TGTGCCAGCAGTTTTCTTGGCGGGAGAACCACAGATACGCAGTATTTT	CASSFLGGRTTDTQYF
TRBD1	TRBV18	many	TRBJ2-7	TGTGCCAGCTCAGTGACCGGGACAGGGGGGTACGAGCAGTACTTC	CASSVTGTGGYEQYF
TRBD2	TRBV14	many	TRBJ2-5	TGTGCCAGCAGCCGCTTTGGGAGGGCCGGAGAGACCCAGTACTTC	CASSRFGRAGETQYF
NA	TRBV7-9	NA	TRBJ1-2	TGTGCCAGCAGCCCAGGGACGACGGAAAGTTATGGCTACACCTTC	CASSPGTTESYGYTF
NA	TRBV12-3/TRBV12-4	many	TRBJ1-1	TGTGCCAGCAGTTCAACAGGGCCGAACACTGAAGCTTTCTTT	CASSSTGPNTEAFF
NA	TRBV12-5	many	TRBJ2-1	TGTGCTAGTGGCCCACAAAGCTCCTACAATGAGCAGTTCTTC	CASGPQSSYNEQFF
NA	TRBV5-5	many	TRBJ2-2	TGTGCCAGCAGTCGGACTCCGGCAGCGAACACCGGGGAGCTGTTTTTT	CASSRTPAANTGELFF
NA	TRBV27	many	TRBJ1-3	TGTGCCAGCAGTGAGGACACTCCGCCCTCTGGAAACACCATATATTTT	CASSEDTPPSGNTIYF
TRBD2	TRBV18	NA	TRBJ2-3	TGTGCCAGCTCACCACTAGAGGGACTAGCGGGCCCAGATACGCAGTATTTT	CASSPLEGLAGPDTQYF
NA	TRBV12-3/TRBV12-4	many	TRBJ1-5	TGTGCCAGCAGTCCTGAGGGGGAAGGGGGCAATCAGCCCCAGCATTTT	CASSPEGEGGNQPQHF
TRBD2	TRBV6-1	NA	TRBJ2-3	TGTGCCAGCAGCCGAGGGACACTAGCGGAGGGGTATACGCAGTATTTT	CASSRGTLAEGYTQYF
NA	TRBV3-1	many	TRBJ1-2	TGTGCCAGCAGCCGGGGCCGCCGGTACTATGGCTACACCTTC	CASSRGRRYYGYTF
NA	TRBV7-8	NA	TRBJ1-1	TGTGCCAGCAGCTCCCCCCATATGGGGATCACTGAAGCTTTCTTT	CASSSPHMGITEAFF
NA	TRBV4-2	NA	TRBJ2-3	TGTGCCAGCAGCCAAGTAGGGAGAACTAGTTCCACAGATACGCAGTATTTT	CASSQVGRTSSTDTQYF
TRBD1	TRBV5-1	many	TRBJ1-1	TGCGCCAGCAGCTTGGAGCCAACAGGGGACACTGAAGCTTTCTTT	CASSLEPTGDTEAFF
NA	TRBV19	NA	TRBJ2-7	TGTGCCAGTAGTATCTCAGGGGTGCGGGAGCAGTACTTC	CASSISGVREQYF
NA	TRBV5-1	NA	TRBJ2-3	TGCGCCAGCAGCTTGGCCGGGGTAGATACGCAGTATTTT	CASSLAGVDTQYF
NA	TRBV13	many	TRBJ2-5	TGTGCCAGCAACATTGGGGGCCGAGAGACCCAGTACTTC	CASNIGGRETQYF
TRBD2	TRBV12-3/TRBV12-4	few	TRBJ2-1	TGTGCCAGTAGGACTAGCGACACTTCCTACAATGAGCAGTTCTTC	CASRTSDTSYNEQFF
NA	TRBV6-1	many	TRBJ2-7	TGTGCCACCAGGCGGTTATACGAGCAGTACTTC	CATRRLYEQYF
NA	TRBV7-9	many	TRBJ2-7	TGTGCCAGCGGAGGGGGTGCCGAGCAGTACTTC	CASGGGAEQYF
NA	TRBV28	many	TRBJ1-1	TGTGCCAGCAGGAGGGGGGCGAACACTGAAGCTTTCTTT	CASRRGANTEAFF
TRBD2	TRBV7-9	many	TRBJ2-5	TGTGCCAGCAGCTTAGAGGCGGGAGTTGGGGAGCGAGAGACCCAGTACTTC	CASSLEAGVGERETQYF
NA	TRBV6-2/TRBV6-3	NA	TRBJ2-1	TGTGCCAGCAGTAAGACTAGTACGGTCGAGCAGTTCTTC	CASSKTSTVEQFF
NA	TRBV11-3	many	TRBJ1-3	TGTGCCAGCAGCCCCTACCCGACGGAGAGCTCTGGAAACACCATATATTTT	CASSPYPTESSGNTIYF
TRBD2	TRBV20-1	many	TRBJ2-7	TGCAGTGCTAGAGATGAACTAGCGGGAGTTTACGAGCAGTACTTC	CSARDELAGVYEQYF
NA	TRBV12-3/TRBV12-4	many	TRBJ2-1	TGTGCCAGCAGTTATGGACAGACTCCCAATGAGCAGTTCTTC	CASSYGQTPNEQFF
NA	TRBV13	few	TRBJ2-7	TGTGCCAGCAGCCCCCGCCGGGACTCAATATACGAGCAGTACTTC	CASSPRRDSIYEQYF
TRBD1	TRBV20-1	many	TRBJ2-5	TGCAGTGCTAGACGTCCGACAGGGGAAGAGACCCAGTACTTC	CSARRPTGEETQYF
NA	TRBV4-1	NA	TRBJ2-7	TGCGCCAGCAGCCAAGGATCCCCCCGACAGGACTCCTACGAGCAGTACTTC	CASSQGSPRQDSYEQYF